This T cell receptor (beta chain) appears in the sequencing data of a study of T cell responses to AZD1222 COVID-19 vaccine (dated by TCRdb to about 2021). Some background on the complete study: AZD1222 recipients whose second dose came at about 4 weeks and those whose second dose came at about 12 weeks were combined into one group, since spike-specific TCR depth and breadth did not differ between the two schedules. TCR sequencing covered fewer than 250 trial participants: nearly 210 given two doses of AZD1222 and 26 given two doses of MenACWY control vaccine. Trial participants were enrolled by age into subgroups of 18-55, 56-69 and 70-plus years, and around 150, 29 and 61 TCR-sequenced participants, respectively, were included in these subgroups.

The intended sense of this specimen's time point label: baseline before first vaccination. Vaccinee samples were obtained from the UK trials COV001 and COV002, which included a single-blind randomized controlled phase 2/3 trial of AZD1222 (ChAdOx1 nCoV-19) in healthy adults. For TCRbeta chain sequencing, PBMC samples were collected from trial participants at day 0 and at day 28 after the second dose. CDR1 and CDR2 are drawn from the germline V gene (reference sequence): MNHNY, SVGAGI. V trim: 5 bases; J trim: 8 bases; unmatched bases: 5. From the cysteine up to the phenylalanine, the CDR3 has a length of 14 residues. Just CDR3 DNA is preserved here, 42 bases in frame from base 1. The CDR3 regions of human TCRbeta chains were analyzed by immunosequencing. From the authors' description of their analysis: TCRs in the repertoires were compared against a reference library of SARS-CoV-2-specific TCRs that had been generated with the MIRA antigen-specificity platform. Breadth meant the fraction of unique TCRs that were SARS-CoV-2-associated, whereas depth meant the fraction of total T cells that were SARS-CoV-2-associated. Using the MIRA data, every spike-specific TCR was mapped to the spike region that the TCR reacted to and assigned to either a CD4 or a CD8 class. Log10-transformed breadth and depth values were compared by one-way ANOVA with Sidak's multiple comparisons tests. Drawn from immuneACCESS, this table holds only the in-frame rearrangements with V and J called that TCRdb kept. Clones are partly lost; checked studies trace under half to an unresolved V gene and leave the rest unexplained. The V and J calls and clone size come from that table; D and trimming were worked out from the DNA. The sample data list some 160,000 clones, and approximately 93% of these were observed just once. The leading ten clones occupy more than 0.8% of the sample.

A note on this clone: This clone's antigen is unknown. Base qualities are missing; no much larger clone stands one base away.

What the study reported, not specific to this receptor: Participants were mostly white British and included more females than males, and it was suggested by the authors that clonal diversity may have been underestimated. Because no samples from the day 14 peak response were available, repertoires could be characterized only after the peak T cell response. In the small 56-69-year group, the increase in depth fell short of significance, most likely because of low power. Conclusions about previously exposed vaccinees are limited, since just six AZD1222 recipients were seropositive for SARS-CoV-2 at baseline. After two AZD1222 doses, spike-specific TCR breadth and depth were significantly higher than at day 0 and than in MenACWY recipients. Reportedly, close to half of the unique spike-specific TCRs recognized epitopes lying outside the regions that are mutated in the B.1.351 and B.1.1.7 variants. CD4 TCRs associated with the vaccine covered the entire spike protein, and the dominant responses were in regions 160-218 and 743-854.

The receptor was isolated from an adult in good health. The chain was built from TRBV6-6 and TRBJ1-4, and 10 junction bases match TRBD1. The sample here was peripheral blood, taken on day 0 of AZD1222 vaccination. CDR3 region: CASSVGQGLEKLFF. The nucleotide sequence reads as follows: TGTGCCAGCAGTGTGGGACAGGGGCTCGAAAAACTGTTTTTT.